Here is one TCR beta chain with its context. As yet, its antigen is unknown. These data belong to a study of shared clonotypes between healthy human individuals. For the study at large: The people who gave samples were a couple of women and three men aged 18 to 49. Donors had three CD4 naive, three CD4 memory, two CD8 naive and one CD8 memory plate apiece.

Study observations and caveats: Rarefaction exposed incomplete sorted-subset sequencing despite large depth.

Germline assignment: CDR1 LGHNA and CDR2 YSLEER. V lost 0 bases and J lost 5; bases outside the gene matches: 7. CDR3 size: 18 residues. The study separated CD4+ cells into CD45RA+ naive and CD45RA-negative memory subsets. TCRdb's copy holds only in-frame clones and misses some; the assay was immunoSEQ multiplex PCR. Found here are 800,000 to 1,200,000 clones, approximately 78% of them singletons; the top ten hold around 0.47%. The sample consisted of memory CD4+ T cells from PBMCs. Noted subset: CD45RA-negative fraction. The chain combines TRBV4-3 with TRBJ2-3; 14 bases line up with TRBD2. This receptor was taken from a man younger than 35 in good health. Some clones in this sample may be carry-over from other donors' samples. This CDR3 reads CASSQEAPGLAGEDTQYF. As DNA, the CDR3 is TGCGCCAGCAGCCAAGAAGCGCCGGGACTAGCGGGAGAAGATACGCAGTATTTT.